The present entry profiles one TCR beta chain with its context. Its antigen target is currently unknown. Base qualities are not recorded, but no much larger clone differs from it by a single base. Libraries were made using PCR. Sequencing instrument: Illumina HiSeq 2500. To reduce PCR and sequencing biases, unique molecular identifiers were incorporated into the TCR beta cDNA libraries. Roughly 0.5 million cDNA molecules were obtained per 1 to 10 million input T cells, so each molecule approximated one T cell. The same protocol used for the earlier healthy control dataset was applied to prepare and sequence the patient libraries. Within a given batch, samples were prepared together, multiplexed and sequenced on the same HiSeq lane. The paper's processing steps were these. MIGEC was used to process the raw barcoded reads, and molecular identifier groups with only a single read were discarded before consensus assembly and CDR3 extraction. VDJtools was used for post-analysis of the clonotype tables, and diversity was normalized by down-sampling every dataset to the size of the smallest sample. To correct batch-related cross-sample contamination, repertoire overlap clustering matched CDR3 amino acid sequences but not nucleotide sequences. The raw public reads went through TCRdb reprocessing: fastp at Q25, MiXCR clone calling, in-frame beta chains kept. For every CDR3 protein sequence, its rows merge into one entry that carries the most common genes and DNA. The V and J calls were determined by TCRdb, not by the authors. In all, the sample holds some 500,000 distinct CDR3 sequences, and approximately 45% of those were seen once. The ten biggest clones cover about 12% of the sample.

The data belong to a study of post-analysis software for immune sequencing data (dated by TCRdb to the mid-2010s). Broadly, across the study: Relapsing-remitting, secondary progressive and progressive-relapsing multiple sclerosis were recorded as disease courses, and subtype annotation was lacking for some patients. The patient repertoires were set against eleven to twelve previously published healthy control repertoires from donors whose ages ranged from 6 to 25 years. A subset of samples was prepared in parallel using single-end sample barcoding, then pooled and co-amplified after Illumina adapter ligation.

TCR beta repertoires were profiled from peripheral blood of 13 young patients with multiple sclerosis to demonstrate the VDJtools post-analysis software. The multiple sclerosis patients were children and adolescents ranging in age from roughly 6 to 15 years. The CDR3 runs 15 residues from the cysteine to the phenylalanine. Only the CDR3 part of the read is kept: 45 bases, read in frame from the first base. V has 4 bases trimmed and J has 3 bases trimmed; junction bases matching no gene number 5. Reading the germline V gene (reference sequence) gives CDR1 MNHEY and CDR2 SMNVEV. The investigation overall reported the following: The multiple sclerosis patient group was slightly younger than the control group. Significantly higher frequencies in patients than in controls were found for roughly 5 TRBV segments, including TRBV5-6, TRBV5-1 and TRBV20-1. Direct clustering with F measure showed strong co-clustering of samples prepared in the same batch, prompting a batch-effect correction. Multiple sclerosis patients had significantly lower normalized Chao1 diversity than controls, a result that suggests substantial peripheral T-cell clonal expansion.

The sequence joins TRBV27 to TRBJ2-7, with TRBD2 matching 11 junction bases. The sequenced material came from blood. The TCR was taken from a girl aged 5-17 years with multiple sclerosis. CDR3 loop: CASSSTSGRVYEQYF. The sequenced DNA is TGTGCCAGCAGTTCCACTAGCGGGAGAGTCTACGAGCAGTACTTC.